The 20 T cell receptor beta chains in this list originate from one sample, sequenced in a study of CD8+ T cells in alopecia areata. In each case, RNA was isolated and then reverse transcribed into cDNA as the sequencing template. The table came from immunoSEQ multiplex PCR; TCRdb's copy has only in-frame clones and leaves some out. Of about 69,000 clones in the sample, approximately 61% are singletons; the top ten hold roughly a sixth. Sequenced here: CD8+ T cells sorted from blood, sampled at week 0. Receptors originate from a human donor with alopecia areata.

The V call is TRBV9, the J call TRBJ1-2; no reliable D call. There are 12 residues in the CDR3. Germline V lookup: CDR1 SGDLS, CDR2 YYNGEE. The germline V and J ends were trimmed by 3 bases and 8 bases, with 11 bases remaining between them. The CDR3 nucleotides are TGTGCCAGCAGCGCCCTCCCTGGCGGCTACACCTTC. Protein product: CASSALPGGYTF.

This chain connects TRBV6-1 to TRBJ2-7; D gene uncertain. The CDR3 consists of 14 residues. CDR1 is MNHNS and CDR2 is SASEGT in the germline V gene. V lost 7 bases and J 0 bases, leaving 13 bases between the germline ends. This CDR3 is CASTVYAGSYEQYF. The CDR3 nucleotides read TGTGCCAGCACTGTTTACGCAGGCTCCTACGAGCAGTACTTC.

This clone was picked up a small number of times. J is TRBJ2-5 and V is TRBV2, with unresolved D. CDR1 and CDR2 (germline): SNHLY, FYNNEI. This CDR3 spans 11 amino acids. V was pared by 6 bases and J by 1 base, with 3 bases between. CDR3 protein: CASRGQETQYF. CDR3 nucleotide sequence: TGTGCCAGCAGGGGCCAAGAGACCCAGTACTTC.

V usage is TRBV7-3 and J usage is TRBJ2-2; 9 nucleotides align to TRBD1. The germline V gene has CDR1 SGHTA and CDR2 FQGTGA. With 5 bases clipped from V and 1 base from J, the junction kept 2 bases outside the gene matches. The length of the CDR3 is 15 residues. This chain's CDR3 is CASSLTGGNTGELFF. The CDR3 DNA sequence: TGTGCCAGCAGCCTGACAGGGGGGAACACCGGGGAGCTGTTTTTT.

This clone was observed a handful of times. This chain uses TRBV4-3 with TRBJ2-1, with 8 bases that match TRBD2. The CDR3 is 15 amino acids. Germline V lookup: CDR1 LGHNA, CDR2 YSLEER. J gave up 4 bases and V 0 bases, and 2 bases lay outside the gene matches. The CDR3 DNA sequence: TGCGCCAGCAGCCAAGAGACTAGCGTATACAATGAGCAGTTCTTC. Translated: CASSQETSVYNEQFF.

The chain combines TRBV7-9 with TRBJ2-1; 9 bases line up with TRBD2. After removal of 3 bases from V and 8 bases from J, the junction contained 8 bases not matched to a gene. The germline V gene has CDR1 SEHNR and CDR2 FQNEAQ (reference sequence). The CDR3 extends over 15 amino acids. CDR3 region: CASSFASGEMHEQFF. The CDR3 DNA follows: TGTGCCAGCAGCTTCGCTAGCGGGGAAATGCATGAGCAGTTCTTC.

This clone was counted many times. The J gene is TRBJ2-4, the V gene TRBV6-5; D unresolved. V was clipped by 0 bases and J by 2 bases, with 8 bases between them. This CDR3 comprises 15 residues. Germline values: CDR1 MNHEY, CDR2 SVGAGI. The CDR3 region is CASSYSELPKNIQYF. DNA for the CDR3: TGTGCCAGCAGTTACTCGGAGTTACCCAAAAACATTCAGTACTTC.

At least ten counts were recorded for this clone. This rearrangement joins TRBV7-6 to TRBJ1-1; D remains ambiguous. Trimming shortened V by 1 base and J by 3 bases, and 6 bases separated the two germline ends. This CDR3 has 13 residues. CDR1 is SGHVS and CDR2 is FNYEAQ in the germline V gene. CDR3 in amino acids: CASSLGSYTEAFF. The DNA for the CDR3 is TGTGCCAGCAGCTTAGGGAGTTACACTGAAGCTTTCTTT. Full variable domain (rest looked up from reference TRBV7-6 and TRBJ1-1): GAGVSQSPRYKVTKRGQDVALRCDPISGHVSLYWYRQALGQGPEFLTYFNYEAQQDKSGLPNDRFSAERPEGSISTLTIQRTEQRDSAMYRCASSLGSYTEAFFGQGTRLTVV.

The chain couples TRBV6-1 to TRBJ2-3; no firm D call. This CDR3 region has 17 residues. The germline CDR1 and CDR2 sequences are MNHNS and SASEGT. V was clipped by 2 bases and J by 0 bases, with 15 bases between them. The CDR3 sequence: CASSEMGFGGSTDTQYF. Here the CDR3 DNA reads TGTGCCAGCAGTGAAATGGGGTTTGGCGGTAGCACAGATACGCAGTATTTT.

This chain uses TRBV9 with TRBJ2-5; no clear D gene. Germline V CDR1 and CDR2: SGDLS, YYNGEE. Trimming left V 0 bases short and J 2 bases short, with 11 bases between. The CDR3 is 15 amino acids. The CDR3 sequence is CASSVGYGWQETQYF. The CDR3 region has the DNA TGTGCCAGCAGCGTAGGATATGGGTGGCAAGAGACCCAGTACTTC.

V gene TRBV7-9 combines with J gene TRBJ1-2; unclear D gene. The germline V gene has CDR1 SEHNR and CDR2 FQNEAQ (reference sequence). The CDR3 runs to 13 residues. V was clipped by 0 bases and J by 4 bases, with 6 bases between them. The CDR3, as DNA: TGTGCCAGCAGCTTAGCGAGTTCCTATGGCTACACCTTC. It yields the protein CASSLASSYGYTF.

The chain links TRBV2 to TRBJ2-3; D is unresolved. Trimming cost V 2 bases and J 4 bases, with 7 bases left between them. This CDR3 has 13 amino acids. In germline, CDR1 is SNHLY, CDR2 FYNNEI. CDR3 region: CASSERRADTQYF. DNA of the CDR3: TGTGCCAGCAGTGAACGAAGGGCAGATACGCAGTATTTT.

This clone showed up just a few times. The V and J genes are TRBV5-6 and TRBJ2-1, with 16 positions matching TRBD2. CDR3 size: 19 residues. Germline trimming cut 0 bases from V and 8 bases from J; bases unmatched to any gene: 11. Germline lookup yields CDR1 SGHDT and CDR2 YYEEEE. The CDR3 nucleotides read TGTGCCAGCAGCTTGGTGAAGGGACTAGCGGGAGGGCCGAGCTATGAGCAGTTCTTC. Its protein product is CASSLVKGLAGGPSYEQFF.

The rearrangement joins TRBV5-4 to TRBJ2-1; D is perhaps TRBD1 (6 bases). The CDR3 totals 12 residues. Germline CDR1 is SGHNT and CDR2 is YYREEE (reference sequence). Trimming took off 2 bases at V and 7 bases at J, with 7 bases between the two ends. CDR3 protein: CASSLTGNEQFF. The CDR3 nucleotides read TGTGCCAGCAGCTTAACAGGGAATGAGCAGTTCTTC.

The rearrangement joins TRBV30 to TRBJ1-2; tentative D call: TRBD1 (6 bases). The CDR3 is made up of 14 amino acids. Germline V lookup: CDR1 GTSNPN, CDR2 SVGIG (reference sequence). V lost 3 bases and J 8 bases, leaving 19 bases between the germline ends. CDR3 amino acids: CAWRDLSGASGYTF. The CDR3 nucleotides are TGTGCCTGGAGAGACCTCTCAGGGGCGTCCGGCTACACCTTC. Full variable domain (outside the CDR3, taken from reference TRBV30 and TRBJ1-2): SQTIHQWPATLVQPVGSPLSLECTVEGTSNPNLYWYRQAAGRGLQLLFYSVGIGQISSEVPQNLSASRPQDRQFILSSKKLLLSDSGFYLCAWRDLSGASGYTFGSGTRLTVV.

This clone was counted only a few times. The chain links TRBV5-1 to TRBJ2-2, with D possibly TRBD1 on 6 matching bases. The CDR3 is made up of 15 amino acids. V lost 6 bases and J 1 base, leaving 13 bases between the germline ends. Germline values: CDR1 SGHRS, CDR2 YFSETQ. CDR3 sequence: CASNDPDRNTGELFF. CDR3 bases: TGCGCCAGCAACGACCCGGACAGGAACACCGGGGAGCTGTTTTTT.

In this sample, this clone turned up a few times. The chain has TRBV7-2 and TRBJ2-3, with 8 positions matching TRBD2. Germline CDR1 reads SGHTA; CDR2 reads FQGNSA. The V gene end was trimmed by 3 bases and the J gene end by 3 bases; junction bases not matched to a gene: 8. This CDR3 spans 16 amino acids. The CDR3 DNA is TGTGCCAGCAGCTTTGTCGGCGGGAGGAATACAGATACGCAGTATTTT. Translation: CASSFVGGRNTDTQYF.

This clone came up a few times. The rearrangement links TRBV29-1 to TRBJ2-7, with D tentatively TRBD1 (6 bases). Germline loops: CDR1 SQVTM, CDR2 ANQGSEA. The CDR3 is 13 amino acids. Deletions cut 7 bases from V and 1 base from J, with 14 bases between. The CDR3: CSAGDIYSYEQYF. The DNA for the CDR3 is TGCAGCGCCGGGGACATTTATTCCTACGAGCAGTACTTC.

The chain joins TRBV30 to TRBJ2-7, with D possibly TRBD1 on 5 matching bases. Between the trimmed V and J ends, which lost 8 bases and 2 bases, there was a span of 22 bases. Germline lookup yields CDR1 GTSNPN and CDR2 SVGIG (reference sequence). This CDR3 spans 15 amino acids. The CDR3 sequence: CAGTGPAGNPYEQYF. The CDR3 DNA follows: TGTGCCGGCACTGGCCCCGCAGGGAACCCCTACGAGCAGTACTTC.

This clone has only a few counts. CDR3 nucleotides: TGCAGCGTTGGAGGTAGCGGGGCCCGCGAGACCCAGTACTTC. It is translated as CSVGGSGARETQYF. J is TRBJ2-5 and V is TRBV29-1; TRBD2 matches at 8 bases. The CDR3 length is 14 residues. V shed 4 bases and J 5 bases; nucleotides not matched to a gene: 9. Germline loops: CDR1 SQVTM, CDR2 ANQGSEA.